The 15 T cell receptor beta chains listed next were all sequenced from one sample in a study of CD8+ T cells in alopecia areata. Sequencing relied on a cDNA template that was reverse transcribed from extracted RNA. TCRdb keeps only in-frame clones here, not all; method: immunoSEQ multiplex PCR. This sample carries over 200,000 clones, approximately 61% of them seen once, and the ten largest clones take roughly 0.47%. The sample here was CD4+ T cells sorted from blood, taken at week 0. The receptors here all came from a human donor with alopecia areata.

V and J are TRBV30 and TRBJ2-2; a weak D match, TRBD1 (6 bases). Germline CDR1 reads GTSNPN; CDR2 reads SVGIG (reference sequence). Trimming left V 7 bases short and J 1 base short, with 13 bases between. The CDR3 totals 14 residues. This CDR3 reads CALTTGLNTGELFF. In nucleotides, the CDR3 is TGTGCCTTAACGACAGGCCTGAACACCGGGGAGCTGTTTTTT.

The rearrangement uses TRBV30 and TRBJ2-7; 7 bases line up with TRBD1. CDR1 and CDR2 from the germline V gene are GTSNPN and SVGIG (reference sequence). With 4 bases clipped from V and 1 base from J, the junction kept 1 base outside the gene matches. The length of the CDR3 is 12 residues. CDR3 region: CAWTTGSYEQYF. CDR3 nucleotides: TGTGCCTGGACGACAGGGTCCTACGAGCAGTACTTC.

The V and J genes are TRBV9 and TRBJ2-2; 10 bases line up with TRBD2. The CDR3 extends over 19 amino acids. Germline loops: CDR1 SGDLS, CDR2 YYNGEE. V shed 0 bases and J 1 base; nucleotides not matched to a gene: 9. CDR3 sequence (DNA): TGTGCCAGCAGCGTAGGAGTAATAGCGGGAGGACTGAACACCGGGGAGCTGTTTTTT. It translates to CASSVGVIAGGLNTGELFF.

This clone was seen a few times. V usage is TRBV14 and J usage is TRBJ2-7; D gene ambiguous. CDR3 length: 15 residues. V was shortened by 0 bases and J by 3 bases, with 12 bases between the two germline ends. Germline CDR1 and CDR2: SGHDN and FVKESK. The CDR3 sequence: CASSQDRTFIYEQYF. Written as DNA, the CDR3 is TGTGCCAGCAGCCAAGATCGGACGTTTATCTACGAGCAGTACTTC.

V usage is TRBV4-1 and J usage is TRBJ1-1; TRBD1 aligns across 7 bases. After removal of 4 bases from V and 10 bases from J, the junction contained 15 bases not matched to a gene. Germline CDR1 reads MGHRA; CDR2 reads YSYEKL. This CDR3 has 15 residues. DNA for the CDR3: TGCGCCAGCAGCCCTCCGGGACAGCTGATCAGGGGAGCTTTCTTT. This encodes CASSPPGQLIRGAFF.

The chain links TRBV30 to TRBJ2-1, with D uncertain. Trimming removed 0 bases from V and 6 bases from J, with 9 bases in between. This CDR3 has 13 amino acids. Germline CDR1 and CDR2: GTSNPN and SVGIG (reference sequence). The CDR3 loop is CAWSVRLSNEQFF. In DNA, the CDR3 is TGTGCCTGGAGTGTACGGCTAAGCAATGAGCAGTTCTTC.

The chain carries TRBV7-9 and TRBJ1-6, with a tentative D call TRBD1 (5 bases). CDR1 is SEHNR, CDR2 FQNEAQ, per germline (reference sequence). The CDR3 sequence is 17 residues long. V lost 5 bases and J 0 bases, leaving 14 bases between the germline ends. The CDR3 region is CASSPRGRSSYNSPLHF. CDR3 DNA: TGTGCCAGCAGCCCACGGGGCCGGAGCTCCTATAATTCACCCCTCCACTTT.

The genes are TRBV13 and TRBJ2-3; D unclear. Germline lookup yields CDR1 PRHDT and CDR2 FYEKMQ (reference sequence). Between the trimmed V and J ends, which lost 2 bases and 6 bases, there was a span of 6 bases. The CDR3 length is 12 residues. The CDR3 nucleotides are TGTGCCAGCAGCTTACGTCTTGATACGCAGTATTTT. It is translated as CASSLRLDTQYF. Together with reference TRBV13 and TRBJ2-3, the CDR3 gives the full variable domain: AAGVIQSPRHLIKEKRETATLKCYPIPRHDTVYWYQQGPGQDPQFLISFYEKMQSDKGSIPDRFSAQQFSDYHSELNMSSLELGDSALYFCASSLRLDTQYFGPGTRLTVL.

The chain recombines TRBV30 with TRBJ2-7, with TRBD2 matching over 8 bases. Unmatched junction bases numbered 7, after V lost 5 bases and J lost 1 base. CDR1 and CDR2 (germline): GTSNPN, SVGIG (reference sequence). The length of the CDR3 is 14 residues. CDR3: CAWGSAGASYEQYF. The CDR3 DNA sequence: TGTGCCTGGGGATCAGCGGGGGCGTCCTACGAGCAGTACTTC.

This chain joins TRBV30 and TRBJ2-5, with 7 bases aligning to TRBD1. Per germline, CDR1 GTSNPN and CDR2 SVGIG (reference sequence). V dropped 2 bases and J dropped 1; count of bases not matched to a gene: 7. The CDR3 has 15 amino acids. The CDR3 reads CAWSPGTEFQETQYF. In DNA form, the CDR3 reads TGTGCCTGGAGTCCCGGGACAGAGTTCCAAGAGACCCAGTACTTC.

The chain is built from TRBV29-1 and TRBJ2-5; TRBD2 agrees at 10 bases. This CDR3 contains 14 residues. Germline CDR1 reads SQVTM; CDR2 reads ANQGSEA. After removal of 7 bases from V and 6 bases from J, the junction contained 11 bases not matched to a gene. CDR3 coding DNA: TGCAGCGCAACACAGCGGGGGGGGCCGAAGACCCAGTACTTC. Translation: CSATQRGGPKTQYF.

This clone was seen only a few times. The sample contains more than one DNA sequence encoding this CDR3. The V gene is TRBV28, the J gene TRBJ2-1; no firm D call. The CDR3 is 12 residues long. Trimming removed 3 bases at V and 4 bases at J, with 4 bases between. CDR1 and CDR2 (germline): MDHEN, SYDVKM. CDR3 amino acids: CASSLRYNEQFF. CDR3 bases: TGTGCCAGCAGTTTGCGGTACAATGAGCAGTTCTTC.

In this sample, this clone turned up a few times. The chain is built from TRBV7-9 and TRBJ2-7; maybe TRBD1 (5 bases). The CDR3 contains 12 residues. The germline gives CDR1 SEHNR, CDR2 FQNEAQ (reference sequence). Trimming took 6 bases from V and 5 from J, leaving 11 bases between them. CDR3: CASSSRVNEQYF. The CDR3 DNA is TGTGCCAGCAGTTCCAGGGTCAACGAGCAGTACTTC. Supplemented by reference TRBV7-9 and TRBJ2-7, the full variable domain reads DTGVSQNPRHKITKRGQNVTFRCDPISEHNRLYWYRQTLGQGPEFLTYFQNEAQLEKSRLLSDRFSAERPKGSFSTLEIQRTEQGDSAMYLCASSSRVNEQYFGPGTRLTVT.

The J gene is TRBJ1-3, the V gene TRBV29-1; D is undetermined. The CDR3 length is 12 residues. Per the germline V gene, CDR1 is SQVTM and CDR2 is ANQGSEA. V lost 5 bases and J lost 1, with 6 bases in between. The CDR3 bases are TGCAGCGTTTGGGAGTCTGGAAACACCATATATTTT. This encodes CSVWESGNTIYF.

The genes are TRBV29-1 and TRBJ1-1; no definite D call. Germline V lookup: CDR1 SQVTM, CDR2 ANQGSEA. The CDR3 has 12 amino acids. V was shortened by 2 bases and J by 1 base, with 5 bases between the two germline ends. The CDR3 sequence is CSVEWGNTEAFF. The CDR3, as DNA: TGCAGCGTTGAATGGGGGAACACTGAAGCTTTCTTT. The full variable domain, its missing parts supplied by reference TRBV29-1 and TRBJ1-1, is SAVISQKPSRDICQRGTSLTIQCQVDSQVTMMFWYRQQPGQSLTLIATANQGSEATYESGFVIDKFPISRPNLTFSTLTVSNMSPEDSSIYLCSVEWGNTEAFFGQGTRLTVV.